The text below deals with one T cell receptor beta chain. The record originates from a study of patients and donors after allogeneic stem cell transplantation. TCRdb ran MiXCR on the RT-PCR reads and lists one entry per CDR3 protein. Of 190,000 or so distinct CDR3 sequences listed, 35% to 45% are singletons. The V end was cut by 0 bases, the J end by 8 bases, with 15 bases between. This CDR3 spans 16 amino acids. The germline V gene has CDR1 SGHRS and CDR2 YFSETQ. Sequencing input: blood, either unsorted or a sorted T cell fraction (not recorded which). This chain uses TRBV5-1 with TRBJ1-6; a possible D gene is TRBD1 (6 bases). This TCR was recovered from a human donor who was either an allogeneic HSCT recipient or a stem cell or donor lymphocyte infusion donor (not recorded which). It is not recorded whose cells these are; they may come from a transplant donor. CDR3 in amino acids: CASSLGQVSPHSPLHF. In DNA form, the CDR3 reads TGCGCCAGCAGCTTGGGACAGGTGTCCCCTCATTCACCCCTCCACTTT.